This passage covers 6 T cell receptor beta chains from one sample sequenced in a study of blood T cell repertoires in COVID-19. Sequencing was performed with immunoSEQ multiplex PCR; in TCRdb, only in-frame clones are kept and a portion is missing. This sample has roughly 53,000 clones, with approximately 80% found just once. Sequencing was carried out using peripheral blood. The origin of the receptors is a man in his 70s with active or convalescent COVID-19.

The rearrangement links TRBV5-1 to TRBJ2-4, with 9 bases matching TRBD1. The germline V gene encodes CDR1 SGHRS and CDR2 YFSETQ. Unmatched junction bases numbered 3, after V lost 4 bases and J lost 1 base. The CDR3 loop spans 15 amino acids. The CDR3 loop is CASSVGQGAKNIQYF. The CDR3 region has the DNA TGCGCCAGCAGCGTGGGACAGGGTGCCAAAAACATTCAGTACTTC.

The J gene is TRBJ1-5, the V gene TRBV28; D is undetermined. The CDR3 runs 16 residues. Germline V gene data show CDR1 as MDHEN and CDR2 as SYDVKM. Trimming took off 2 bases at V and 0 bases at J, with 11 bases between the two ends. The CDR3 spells CASSLTGKYSNQPQHF. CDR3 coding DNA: TGTGCCAGCAGTTTAACCGGGAAGTATAGCAATCAGCCCCAGCATTTT.

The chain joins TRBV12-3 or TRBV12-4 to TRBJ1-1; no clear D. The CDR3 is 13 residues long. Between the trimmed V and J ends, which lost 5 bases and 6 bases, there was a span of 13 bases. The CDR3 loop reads CASSIGLTPEAFF. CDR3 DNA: TGTGCCAGCAGTATTGGACTCACACCTGAAGCTTTCTTT.

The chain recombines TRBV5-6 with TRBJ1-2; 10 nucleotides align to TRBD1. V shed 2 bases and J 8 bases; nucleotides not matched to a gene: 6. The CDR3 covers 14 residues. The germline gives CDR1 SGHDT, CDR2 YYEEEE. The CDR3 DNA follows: TGTGCCAGCAGCTTCCGACAGGGGGCGGGCGGCTACACCTTC. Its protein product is CASSFRQGAGGYTF.

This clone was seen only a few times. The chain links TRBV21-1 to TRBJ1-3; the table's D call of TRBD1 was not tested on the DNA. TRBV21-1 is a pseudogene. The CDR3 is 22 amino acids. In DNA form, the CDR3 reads TGTGCCAGCAGCAAAGACATGGACCACCGCCGGGACAGGGGGTCTGAGGGAAACACCATATATTTT. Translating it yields CASSKDMDHRRDRGSEGNTIYF.

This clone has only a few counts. This chain's CDR3 is CASSLGPEAFF. The CDR3 DNA reads as TGTGCCAGCAGTTTGGGGCCCGAAGCTTTCTTT. The rearrangement joins TRBV12-3 or TRBV12-4 to TRBJ1-1; D may be TRBD1 (5 bases). Deletions cut 3 bases from V and 8 bases from J, with 7 bases between. The CDR3 spans 11 residues.